This T cell receptor beta chain was recovered during a study of blood T cell repertoires in COVID-19. Study overall: Acute-phase and convalescent COVID-19 samples originated in the United States, Italy and Spain. Nucleic acid was either cDNA or gDNA, and it came from T cells, B-cell-depleted T cells, or PBMCs.

Deletions cut 4 bases from V and 6 bases from J, with 8 bases between. This CDR3 contains 12 residues. Germline CDR1 reads SGHAT; CDR2 reads FQNNGV. This clone was recorded once. Those who participated ranged in age from roughly 18 to 89 years and resided in about 24 US areas. Assignments of participants to cohorts depended upon their own reported clinical history. The protocol was immunoSEQ multiplex PCR, while the TCRdb copy is restricted to in-frame clones and leaves out a portion. The sample has 200,000 to 250,000 clones; approximately 90% are singletons. The genes are TRBV11-2 and TRBJ2-3; D remains unclear. This receptor was obtained from a man between 45 and 60 years old who had been exposed to COVID-19. Sequenced: PBMCs or T cells enriched from blood (not recorded which). The CDR3 loop is CASSYAGDTQYF. The CDR3 DNA reads TGTGCCAGCAGCTACGCCGGGGATACGCAGTATTTT.